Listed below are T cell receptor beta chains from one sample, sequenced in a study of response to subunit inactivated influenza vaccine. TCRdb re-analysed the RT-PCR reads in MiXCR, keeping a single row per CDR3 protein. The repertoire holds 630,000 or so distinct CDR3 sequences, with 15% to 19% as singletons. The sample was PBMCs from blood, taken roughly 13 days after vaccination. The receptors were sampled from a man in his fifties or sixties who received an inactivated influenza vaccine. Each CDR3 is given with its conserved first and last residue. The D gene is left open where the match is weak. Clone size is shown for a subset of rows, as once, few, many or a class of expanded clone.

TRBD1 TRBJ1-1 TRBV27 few CASSLSGQGGGTEAFF TGTGCCAGCAGTCTCTCGGGACAGGGTGGGGGAACTGAAGCTTTCTTT
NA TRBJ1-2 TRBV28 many CASSLGGADYGYTF TGTGCCAGCAGTTTAGGGGGGGCTGACTATGGCTACACCTTC
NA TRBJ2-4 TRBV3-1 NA CASSPTLQGPQYF TGTGCCAGCAGCCCGACCCTCCAGGGACCTCAGTACTTC
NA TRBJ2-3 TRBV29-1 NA CSVAGGTDTQYF TGCAGCGTTGCAGGGGGGACAGATACGCAGTATTTT
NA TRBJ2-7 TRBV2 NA CASDQGIGLNGEQYF TGTGCCAGCGACCAAGGTATAGGTTTGAATGGGGAGCAGTACTTC
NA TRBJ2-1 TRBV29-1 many CSVRGRAYNEQFF TGCAGCGTTCGGGGTAGGGCCTACAATGAGCAGTTCTTC
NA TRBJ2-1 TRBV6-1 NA CASTRTGKYNEQFF TGTGCCAGCACCCGAACAGGGAAGTACAATGAGCAGTTCTTC
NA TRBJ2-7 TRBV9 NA CASSVQGGTSYEQYF TGTGCCAGCAGCGTGCAAGGGGGGACCTCCTACGAGCAGTACTTC
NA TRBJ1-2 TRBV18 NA CASSPGHAGYTF TGTGCCAGCTCACCCGGGCACGCTGGCTACACCTTC
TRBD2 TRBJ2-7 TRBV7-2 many CASSLTSVHEQYF TGTGCCAGCAGCCTGACTAGCGTCCACGAGCAGTACTTC
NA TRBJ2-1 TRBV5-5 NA CASSFAVSYNEQFF TGTGCCAGCAGCTTTGCGGTATCCTACAATGAGCAGTTCTTC
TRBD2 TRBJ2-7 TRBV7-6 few CASSLGLAGEVYEQYF TGTGCCAGCAGCTTAGGGCTAGCGGGAGAGGTCTACGAGCAGTACTTC
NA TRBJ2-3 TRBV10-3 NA CAISESVASADTQYF TGTGCCATCAGTGAGTCAGTAGCGAGCGCAGATACGCAGTATTTT
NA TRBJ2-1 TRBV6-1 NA CASSRTRDLSYNEQFF TGTGCCAGCAGTCGCACGAGGGATTTGTCGTACAATGAGCAGTTCTTC
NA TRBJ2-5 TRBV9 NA CASSVGRQGSRETQYF TGTGCCAGCAGCGTAGGTCGTCAGGGCAGTAGAGAGACCCAGTACTTC
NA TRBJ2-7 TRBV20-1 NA CSATVLNGPYEQYF TGCAGTGCGACGGTTCTGAACGGTCCCTACGAGCAGTACTTC
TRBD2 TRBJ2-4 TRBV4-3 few CASSRGLAGDNIQYF TGCGCCAGCAGCCGGGGACTAGCGGGAGATAACATTCAGTACTTC
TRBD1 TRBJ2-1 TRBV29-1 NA CSVEPGQGGAEQFF TGCAGCGTTGAACCGGGACAGGGTGGGGCTGAGCAGTTCTTC
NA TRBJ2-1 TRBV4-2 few CASSQVGTSSYNEQFF TGTGCCAGCAGCCAAGTAGGGACGAGCTCCTACAATGAGCAGTTCTTC
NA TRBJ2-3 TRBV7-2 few CASSFWPEGTDTQYF TGTGCCAGCAGCTTCTGGCCCGAGGGCACAGATACGCAGTATTTT
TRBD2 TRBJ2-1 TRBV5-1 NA CAGSAGGAPSEQFF TGCGCCGGCTCAGCGGGAGGAGCTCCATCTGAGCAGTTCTTC
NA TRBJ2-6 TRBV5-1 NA CASSTTASGANVLTF TGCGCCAGCAGCACAACAGCCTCTGGGGCCAACGTCCTGACTTTC
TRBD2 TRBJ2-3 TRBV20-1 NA CSAPIYQREATDTQYF TGCAGTGCCCCCATTTATCAGCGGGAGGCGACAGATACGCAGTATTTT
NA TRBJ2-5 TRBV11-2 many CASSFHREETQYF TGTGCCAGCAGCTTTCACAGGGAGGAGACCCAGTACTTC